This T cell receptor (beta chain) was captured by sequencing in a study of molecular identifiers for immune sequencing clone quantification. Overall study results and limits: Jurkat TCR RNA spiked in from one cell reportedly remained identifiable amid about a million naive cells. Clonotypes topping 20 RNA copies carried over 98% of effector molecules but under 1% of naive ones.

This clonotype was recorded at least ten times. Its antigen is not known. CDR1 is LGHNA and CDR2 is YSLEER in the germline V gene. The V gene lost 8 bases and the J gene lost 4 bases, with 15 bases spanning the gap. The CDR3 loop spans 14 amino acids. TCRdb processed the PCR reads anew with MiXCR; each CDR3 protein has one entry. The sample has over 600,000 distinct CDR3 sequences, 20% seen once. Material for sequencing was naive CD8+ T cells from blood, with Jurkat cell RNA spiked in. The subset here: FACS-sorted CD8+CD4-CCR7+CD45RA+ naive T cells. The V gene is TRBV4-3, the J gene TRBJ1-3; possibly TRBD1 for D (5 bases). The origin of this receptor is a human donor in good health. Some libraries in this study had Jurkat cell RNA spiked in. The CDR3: CASSDDSMGNTIYF. The CDR3 bases are TGCGCCAGCTCAGATGACAGTATGGGAAACACCATATATTTT.